This record concerns one TCR beta chain sequence. V lost 1 base and J 9 bases, leaving 16 bases between the germline ends. The CDR3 consists of 15 residues. The germline V gene has CDR1 LGHNA and CDR2 YSLEER. This record comes from a study of blood T cell repertoires in COVID-19. Assay used: immunoSEQ multiplex PCR; TCRdb lists only in-frame clones, some missing. The table has 250,000 to 300,000 clones, approximately 90% seen once. This chain uses TRBV4-3 with TRBJ1-5; D is possibly TRBD1 (5 bases). The TCR sequence derives from a woman aged 25 to 39 with active or convalescent COVID-19. The specimen sequenced was peripheral blood. The CDR3: CASSQGRGQQGPQHF. CDR3 DNA sequence: TGCGCCAGCAGCCAAGGAAGAGGTCAGCAGGGGCCCCAGCATTTT.